There are many counts of the clone carrying this TCR beta chain. The library gave individual cDNA molecules unique molecular identifiers. Each CDR3 protein is one row after TCRdb ran MiXCR on the reads. The sample shows around 120,000 distinct CDR3 sequences, 6.5% to 10% of them seen only once. The data originate from a study of human T cells and chemical hapten exposure. Total RNA was isolated from whole blood that had not been fractionated. V was clipped by 3 bases and J by 6 bases; unmatched bases: 5. Germline CDR1 and CDR2: SGHRS and YFSETQ. The CDR3 runs to 15 residues. Material: whole blood. V gene TRBV5-1 combines with J gene TRBJ2-1; TRBD1 matches 11 bases. The TCR was taken from a human donor in good health. Some clones in this sample may be carry-over from other donors' samples. CDR3 bases: TGCGCCAGCAGCTCCCCCGGGACAGGGGGCAATGAGCAGTTCTTC. Translating gives CASSSPGTGGNEQFF.